The clone carrying this T cell receptor beta chain occurred many times. CDR3 length equals 15 residues. In germline, CDR1 is MNHNS, CDR2 SASEGT. Trimming stripped 3 bases from V and 6 bases from J, with 15 bases between. The data were taken from a study of T cells in Graves' hyperthyroidism and ophthalmopathy. Using RNA transcripts as the source, TCR beta CDR3 regions were amplified. TCR CDR3 underwent first-round RT-PCR with the HTBI primer set. One entry per CDR3 protein, called by TCRdb with MiXCR from the multiplex PCR reads. Of about 260,000 distinct CDR3 sequences listed, over 15% are singletons.

The chain combines TRBV6-1 with TRBJ2-1; D not certain. The sequenced sample consisted of blood. This TCR came from a woman under 30 with Graves' ophthalmopathy. CDR3 amino acids: CASSDRMVAGNEQFF. The CDR3, as DNA: TGTGCCAGCAGTGATAGGATGGTAGCAGGCAATGAGCAGTTCTTC.